Described below is a single T cell receptor (beta chain) sequence and its context. The sample comes from a study of blood T cells in healthy people across ages. A second PCR of about 7 to 11 cycles used a sample-barcoded 5' primer and a J-beta primer mix. TCRdb re-derived calls from the 5' RACE reads in MiXCR, one entry per CDR3 protein. The sample contains roughly 1,300,000 distinct CDR3 sequences, 59% of which appear only once. The sequenced sample was blood. The receptor was derived from a man younger than 35 in good health.

CDR3 residues: CASSQLLAGRNNEQFF. CDR3 DNA sequence: TGCGCCAGCAGCCAGTTACTAGCGGGAAGGAACAATGAGCAGTTCTTC. V gene TRBV4-1 combines with J gene TRBJ2-1; TRBD2 matches 10 bases. Per germline, CDR1 MGHRA and CDR2 YSYEKL. CDR3 length equals 16 residues. The V segment lost 3 bases and the J segment 5 bases; nucleotides outside the gene matches: 7.